This TCR beta chain was obtained from a study of shared clonotypes between healthy human individuals. Study outcomes and limitations: Of the naive CD4 clonotypes, around 4.7% were shared across several donors. Generation of non-shared clonotypes was less probable than generation of clonotypes shared by all four donors. Sampling used blood alone; tissue repertoires probably differ.

The authors split each subset's genomic DNA evenly across several immunoSEQ plates. Profiled with immunoSEQ multiplex PCR; TCRdb holds only in-frame clones, not every one. The repertoire holds about 1,800,000 clones, about 94% seen once, with approximately 1% in the top ten. As for this clone: Antigen: not known. The sample carries other DNA sequences with the same CDR3.

CD45RO-negative, CCR7-selected cells formed the naive CD8 fraction, which excluded terminally differentiated effector memory CD45RA+ cells. Germline V gene data show CDR1 as SGDLS and CDR2 as YYNGEE. Trimming stripped 0 bases from V and 0 bases from J, with 5 bases between. The CDR3 length is 14 residues. Sequencing input: naive CD8+ T cells sorted from blood. The clonotype was recovered from a young man in good health. The chain uses TRBV9 and TRBJ2-3, with D hard to call. The CDR3 nucleotides are TGTGCCAGCAGCGTAGAGGGAAGCACAGATACGCAGTATTTT. Translating it yields CASSVEGSTDTQYF.